Following are 10 T cell receptor beta chains from one sample sequenced in a study of blood T cells in healthy people across ages. Primers used in a second PCR of roughly 6 to 11 cycles were a sample-barcoded 5' primer and a J-beta primer mix. TCRdb processed the 5' RACE reads anew with MiXCR; each CDR3 protein has one entry. The table includes approximately 1.5 million distinct CDR3 sequences, approximately 42% detected once. Sequenced material: blood. These receptor sequences come from a woman under 30 in good health.

The gene calls are TRBV20-1 and TRBJ2-1; D possibly uses TRBD1 or TRBD2 (5 bases each). The CDR3 consists of 15 residues. V lost 4 bases and J lost 2, with 15 bases in between. CDR1 and CDR2 from the germline V gene are DFQATT and SNEGSKA (reference sequence). Here the CDR3 reads CSATAGALAYNEQFF. The CDR3 DNA follows: TGCAGTGCTACCGCCGGGGCCTTGGCCTACAATGAGCAGTTCTTC.

The chain employs TRBV12-3 or TRBV12-4 and TRBJ1-2, with 10 nucleotides matching TRBD1. The V gene end was trimmed by 3 bases and the J gene end by 7 bases; junction bases not matched to a gene: 8. This CDR3 comprises 15 residues. The CDR3 DNA reads TGTGCCAGCAGTTTCGCGACAGGGGGCTTGGGTGGCTACACCTTC. It is translated as CASSFATGGLGGYTF.

This clonotype was detected a few times. V and J are TRBV11-1 and TRBJ2-1; maybe TRBD1 (5 bases). Per germline, CDR1 SGHAT and CDR2 FQDESV (reference sequence). This CDR3 comprises 15 residues. Trimming cost V 1 base and J 12 bases, with 19 bases left between them. The CDR3 is CASSLDQGVELGQFF. The CDR3 region has the DNA TGTGCCAGCAGCTTAGATCAGGGCGTCGAACTGGGGCAGTTCTTC.

The V gene is TRBV25-1, the J gene TRBJ1-1; TRBD1 might be the D (6 bases). Deletions cut 6 bases from V and 0 bases from J, with 20 bases between. CDR1 MGHDK and CDR2 SYGVNS come from the germline V gene. The CDR3 consists of 17 residues. CDR3 sequence (DNA): TGTGCCAGCAGGGACAGCCATACAACTGGCGTGAACACTGAAGCTTTCTTT. It specifies CASRDSHTTGVNTEAFF.

The table lists this clonotype with a few counts. This chain links TRBV4-2 with TRBJ1-4; 9 bases line up with TRBD1. The length of the CDR3 is 19 residues. Trimming at V came to 2 bases and at J to 4 bases, leaving 14 bases not matched to a gene. The germline V gene encodes CDR1 LGHNA and CDR2 YNFKEQ. CDR3: CASSQLGTGPQNFNEKLFF. CDR3 coding DNA: TGTGCCAGCAGCCAATTAGGGACAGGGCCCCAAAACTTTAATGAAAAACTGTTTTTT.

This chain connects TRBV6-5 to TRBJ2-1, with 9 positions matching TRBD1. With V trimmed by 5 bases and J by 13 bases, 15 bases remained unmatched. This CDR3 has 15 residues. Germline CDR1 MNHEY, CDR2 SVGAGI. CDR3 sequence: CASSPLGQGPKTQFF. CDR3 nucleotides: TGTGCCAGCAGTCCTTTGGGACAGGGCCCCAAGACCCAGTTCTTC.

The chain combines TRBV4-1 with TRBJ2-2; 9 nucleotides agree with TRBD1. CDR3 length: 16 residues. V shed 2 bases, J shed 2 bases, and the junction held 3 bases outside the gene matches. Germline V CDR1 and CDR2: MGHRA, YSYEKL. DNA for the CDR3: TGCGCCAGCAGCCAAAGGGGACAGGGAAACACCGGGGAGCTGTTTTTT. Its protein is CASSQRGQGNTGELFF.

The CDR3 reads CASSRDSVGEQFF. For the CDR3, the DNA is TGTGCCAGCAGTCGAGACAGTGTTGGTGAGCAGTTCTTC. This sequence joins TRBV28 and TRBJ2-1, with D possibly being TRBD1 (5 bases). The V gene's germline CDR1 is MDHEN and CDR2 SYDVKM. The CDR3 length is 13 residues. Trimming cost V 5 bases and J 9 bases, with 14 bases left between them.

The rearrangement links TRBV28 to TRBJ2-7; 8 bases match TRBD2. J lost 0 bases, V lost 6 bases, and 7 bases had no gene match. This CDR3 has 15 residues. Germline CDR1 MDHEN, CDR2 SYDVKM. The CDR3 sequence is CASSLISGISYEQYF. As DNA, the CDR3 is TGTGCCAGCAGCTTAATTAGCGGGATCTCCTACGAGCAGTACTTC.

The V call is TRBV7-9, the J call TRBJ1-1; D is unclear. Deletions cut 5 bases from V and 3 bases from J, with 16 bases between. Germline loops: CDR1 SEHNR, CDR2 FQNEAQ (reference sequence). CDR3 length: 15 residues. In nucleotides, the CDR3 is TGTGCCAGCAGCCCCGCCGGGATCAAGGACACTGAAGCTTTCTTT. This gives the protein CASSPAGIKDTEAFF.